This T cell receptor beta chain is from a study of T cell repertoires in aging, cancer and after chemotherapy. Study as a whole: Donor ages fell into six groups from 30 or younger up to 70 or older. Clear clonal overlap appeared across healthy donor samples taken over several months to years.

Regarding this clonotype: Its antigen remains unknown.

Findings and limits, study-wide: Rebound thymic output was suggested by rising median generation probability during chemotherapy in each cancer cohort. Compared with age-matched healthy donors, untreated hematological or solid cancer patients showed higher blood TCR clonality.

Peripheral blood genomic DNA, not sorted cells or RNA, was the template. After removal of 6 bases from V and 2 bases from J, the junction contained 3 bases not matched to a gene. Germline lookup yields CDR1 LNHNV and CDR2 YYDKDF (reference sequence). This CDR3 region has 15 residues. Multiplex touch-down PCR with TRB-A/B primers amplified rearranged V-D-J TRB sequences. TCRdb re-derived calls from the multiplex PCR reads in MiXCR, one entry per CDR3 protein. The data show around 12,000 distinct CDR3 sequences, roughly 26% seen once. This clonotype was sampled from a human donor in good health. The sequenced material came from blood. V gene TRBV15 combines with J gene TRBJ1-3; 11 bases line up with TRBD1. CDR3 residues: CATSPGQGAGNTIYF. The CDR3 coding sequence is TGTGCCACCAGTCCGGGACAGGGGGCTGGAAACACCATATATTTT.